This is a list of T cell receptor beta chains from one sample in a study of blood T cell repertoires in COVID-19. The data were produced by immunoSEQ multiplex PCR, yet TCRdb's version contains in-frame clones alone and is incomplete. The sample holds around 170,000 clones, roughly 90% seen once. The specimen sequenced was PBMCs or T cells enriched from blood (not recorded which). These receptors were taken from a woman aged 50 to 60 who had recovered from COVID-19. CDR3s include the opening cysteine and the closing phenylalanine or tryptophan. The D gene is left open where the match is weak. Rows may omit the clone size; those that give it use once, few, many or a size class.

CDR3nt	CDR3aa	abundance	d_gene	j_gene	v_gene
TGTGCCAGCAGTTACTCAGCGGAAGCTGCAAACACCATATATTTT	CASSYSAEAANTIYF	many	.	TRBJ1-3	TRBV6-2/TRBV6-3
TGTGCCAGCAGTTACTTAGGGACAGGGGGATTTGGCTACACCTTC	CASSYLGTGGFGYTF	.	TRBD1	TRBJ1-2	TRBV6-5
TGCAGTGCTTCCAGAAATGAAAAACTGTTTTTT	CSASRNEKLFF	.	.	TRBJ1-4	TRBV20-1
TGTGCCTGGAGTGCACCGGACAGGGTGGGCACTGAAGCTTTCTTT	CAWSAPDRVGTEAFF	.	TRBD1	TRBJ1-1	TRBV30
TGTGCCAGCAGCTCCCTGGGCAGCGGGAGCAATGAGCAGTTCTTC	CASSSLGSGSNEQFF	.	TRBD2	TRBJ2-1	TRBV11-2
TGTGCCAGTAGTCTCGTATTAGCGAGCAATCAGCCCCAGCATTTT	CASSLVLASNQPQHF	few	.	TRBJ1-5	TRBV19
TGTGCCAGCTCACCACTTGGACAGGGGAATTCACCCCTCCACTTT	CASSPLGQGNSPLHF	.	TRBD1	TRBJ1-6	TRBV18
TGTGCCAGCAGATCTCCCGGGACAGGGCGTGAAAAACTGTTTTTT	CASRSPGTGREKLFF	.	TRBD1	TRBJ1-4	TRBV27
TGTGCCTGGAGCGGCAGGGGAGACACTGAAGCTTTCTTT	CAWSGRGDTEAFF	.	.	TRBJ1-1	TRBV30
TGCGCCAGCAGTGAAAAAACAGGGATAGATGGCTACACCTTC	CASSEKTGIDGYTF	.	.	TRBJ1-2	TRBV10-2
TGTGCCAGTAGGGAGACAGGGGGGAGGCTGAACACTGAAGCTTTCTTT	CASRETGGRLNTEAFF	.	TRBD1	TRBJ1-1	TRBV19
TGTGCCAGCACCAGGACAGGGACGAATCAGCCCCAGCATTTT	CASTRTGTNQPQHF	.	TRBD1	TRBJ1-5	TRBV2
TGCAGTGCTAGTGATAGCGGGAGCTCCTACAATGAGCAGTTCTTC	CSASDSGSSYNEQFF	many	TRBD2	TRBJ2-1	TRBV20-1
TGTGCCAGCAGCCCACAGGGGGCTGACACTGAAGCTTTCTTT	CASSPQGADTEAFF	few	TRBD1	TRBJ1-1	TRBV9
TGTGCCAGCAGCTTAGGGGGACTAGCGGGAATCAATGAGCAGTTCTTC	CASSLGGLAGINEQFF	.	TRBD2	TRBJ2-1	TRBV7-2
TGTGCCAGCAGCGCCGGGGTAGGAAACACCATATATTTT	CASSAGVGNTIYF	.	.	TRBJ1-3	TRBV7-2
TGTGCCAGCAGCTTACAGGGGGGCAGCTCCTACAATGAGCAGTTCTTC	CASSLQGGSSYNEQFF	.	.	TRBJ2-1	TRBV7-2
TGTGCCAGCAGTTTCGGGACAGGCCTATATAATTCACCCCTCCACTTT	CASSFGTGLYNSPLHF	.	TRBD1	TRBJ1-6	TRBV27
TGTGCCACCACACCGGGAGGCACAGATACGCAGTATTTT	CATTPGGTDTQYF	.	.	TRBJ2-3	TRBV19
TGTGCCAGCAGCATGACAGGGGTTGGCACTGAAGCTTTCTTT	CASSMTGVGTEAFF	.	TRBD1	TRBJ1-1	TRBV9
TGTGCCAGCAGCTTAGATTCAAGGACTAGCGGATTTAATGAGCAGTTCTTC	CASSLDSRTSGFNEQFF	.	TRBD2	TRBJ2-1	TRBV11-3
TGCGCCAGCAGCAGGGACGGACTAACCTACGAGCAGTACTTC	CASSRDGLTYEQYF	.	.	TRBJ2-7	TRBV5-1
TGTGCCAGCAGCCCTGACAGGGGATCTAGCACAGATACGCAGTATTTT	CASSPDRGSSTDTQYF	.	TRBD1	TRBJ2-3	TRBV7-3
TGTGCCACTACTAGCGGGGCGTCTCTCTCCTACAATGAGCAGTTCTTC	CATTSGASLSYNEQFF	.	TRBD2	TRBJ2-1	TRBV5-5
TGTGCCAGCAGACAGTCTAATCAGCCCCAGCATTTT	CASRQSNQPQHF	.	.	TRBJ1-5	TRBV12-3/TRBV12-4
TGTGCCAGCAGTGAAGTCAGGGTAGCTTCTAACTATGGCTACACCTTC	CASSEVRVASNYGYTF	.	.	TRBJ1-2	TRBV2
TGTGCCAGCAGCAAAGAGGAGGGGGCCGTGGTGGAGACCCAGTACTTC	CASSKEEGAVVETQYF	once	.	TRBJ2-5	TRBV21-1
TGCGCCAGCAGCTTGGATCAGGGTGACCAAGAGACCCAGTACTTC	CASSLDQGDQETQYF	.	.	TRBJ2-5	TRBV5-1
TGTGCCAGCAGTTACTCGACAGAAAATTCAGCCCTCCACTTT	CASSYSTENSALHF	.	.	TRBJ1-6	TRBV6-5
TGTGCCACCCTAAACAGGGGGAATAGGGAGCAGTACTTC	CATLNRGNREQYF	.	TRBD1	TRBJ2-7	TRBV24-1
TGTGCCAGCAGCCAATCCGCGGCGGGCCCCTATGGCTACACCTTC	CASSQSAAGPYGYTF	.	.	TRBJ1-2	TRBV7-2
TGTGCCAGCAGTGACCCGGCTAGCGGCACAGATACGCAGTATTTT	CASSDPASGTDTQYF	.	.	TRBJ2-3	TRBV6-4
TGTGCCAGCAGCCAGGGTACCCAGAACACCGGGGAGCTGTTTTTT	CASSQGTQNTGELFF	.	.	TRBJ2-2	TRBV7-2
TGTGCCAGCAGCCTACGGACAGGGAACTATGGCTACACCTTC	CASSLRTGNYGYTF	.	TRBD1	TRBJ1-2	TRBV3-1/TRBV3-2
TGCGCCAGCAGCTTGGGGGCAGGGCTGAATTCACCCCTCCACTTT	CASSLGAGLNSPLHF	.	.	TRBJ1-6	TRBV5-1
TGTGCCAGCAGCCCAAACAGCTACGAGCAGTACTTC	CASSPNSYEQYF	few	.	TRBJ2-7	TRBV3-1/TRBV3-2
TGTGCCAGCAGTGAAGCGCTACAGGTCAATCAGCCCCAGCATTTT	CASSEALQVNQPQHF	few	.	TRBJ1-5	TRBV2
TGTGCCGGGTACCGGGACTCCTCCTACGAGCAGTACTTC	CAGYRDSSYEQYF	.	.	TRBJ2-7	TRBV21-1
TGTGCCAGCAGTTTCTTGCCCGGGGGACTGAGCTCCTATAATTCACCCCTCCACTTT	CASSFLPGGLSSYNSPLHF	.	.	TRBJ1-6	TRBV28
TGTGCCAGCTCACAGAACGGAAGGACAGGGGCGAGTAATTCACCCCTCCACTTT	CASSQNGRTGASNSPLHF	.	TRBD1	TRBJ1-6	TRBV18
TGTGCCAGCACCGACAAGAACACCGGGGAGCTGTTTTTT	CASTDKNTGELFF	.	.	TRBJ2-2	TRBV25-1
TGTGCCACCAGTGACACCGGGACAGGACAAGAGACCCAGTACTTC	CATSDTGTGQETQYF	.	TRBD1	TRBJ2-5	TRBV24-1
TGTGCCAGCAGTTACGGGACTAGCACCGGGGAGCTGTTTTTT	CASSYGTSTGELFF	few	TRBD2	TRBJ2-2	TRBV6-2/TRBV6-3
TGTGCCAGTAGTCCCGAGCGGGAAAGTTACGAGCAGTACTTC	CASSPERESYEQYF	.	TRBD2	TRBJ2-7	TRBV19
TGTGCCAGCAGTTCTAAAACTTTGGACGAGCAGTACTTC	CASSSKTLDEQYF	.	.	TRBJ2-7	TRBV7-6
TGCGCCAGCAGCCGGATCGCCGAGACAGGATTTAATGAAAAACTGTTTTTT	CASSRIAETGFNEKLFF	.	.	TRBJ1-4	TRBV4-3
TGTGCCAGCAGTTCTAGCGGGACGAACACCGGGGAGCTGTTTTTT	CASSSSGTNTGELFF	.	TRBD2	TRBJ2-2	TRBV11-2
TGTGCCATCAGCCAGACTAGCACCATTAGCACAGATACGCAGTATTTT	CAISQTSTISTDTQYF	.	TRBD2	TRBJ2-3	TRBV10-3
TGTGCCAGCTCACCCCCGGAGGGCGGAATCATGAACACTGAAGCTTTCTTT	CASSPPEGGIMNTEAFF	.	.	TRBJ1-1	TRBV18
TGTGCCAGCAGCCCTGTAGCGGGACTGTCGTCCGGGGAGCTGTTTTTT	CASSPVAGLSSGELFF	few	TRBD2	TRBJ2-2	TRBV3-1/TRBV3-2
TGTGCCATCGAGACCCGGGGACAGGGGAGCGACAATGAGCAGTTCTTC	CAIETRGQGSDNEQFF	.	TRBD1	TRBJ2-1	TRBV7-9
TGCAGCGTTCCAGGCCGGGACTCACGACGGAAGCAGCCCCAGCATTTT	CSVPGRDSRRKQPQHF	.	.	TRBJ1-5	TRBV29-1
TGTGCCAGCTCACCATCCAGGGGCAGTGGCTACACCTTC	CASSPSRGSGYTF	.	.	TRBJ1-2	TRBV18
TGCGCCAGCAGCGCCACCGGAGAGAACCAAGAGACCCAGTACTTC	CASSATGENQETQYF	.	.	TRBJ2-5	TRBV5-1
TGTGCCAGCAGCACAGGGGGGTCTAACTATGGCTACACCTTC	CASSTGGSNYGYTF	.	TRBD1	TRBJ1-2	TRBV28
TGTGCCAGCAGGCCGACAGGTATTGGAGGTGGCTACACCTTC	CASRPTGIGGGYTF	.	.	TRBJ1-2	TRBV27